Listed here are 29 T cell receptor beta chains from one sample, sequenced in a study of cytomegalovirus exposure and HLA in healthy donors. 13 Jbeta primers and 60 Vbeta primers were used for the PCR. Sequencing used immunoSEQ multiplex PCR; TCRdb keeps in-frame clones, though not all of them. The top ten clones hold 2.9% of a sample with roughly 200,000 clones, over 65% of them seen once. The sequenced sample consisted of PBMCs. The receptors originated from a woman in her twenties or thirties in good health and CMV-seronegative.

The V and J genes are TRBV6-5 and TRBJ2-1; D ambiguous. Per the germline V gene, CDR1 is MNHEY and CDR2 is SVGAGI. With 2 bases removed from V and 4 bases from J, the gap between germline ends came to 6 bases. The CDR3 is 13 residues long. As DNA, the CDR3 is TGTGCCAGCAGTTACGGCCAATACAATGAGCAGTTCTTC. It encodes CASSYGQYNEQFF.

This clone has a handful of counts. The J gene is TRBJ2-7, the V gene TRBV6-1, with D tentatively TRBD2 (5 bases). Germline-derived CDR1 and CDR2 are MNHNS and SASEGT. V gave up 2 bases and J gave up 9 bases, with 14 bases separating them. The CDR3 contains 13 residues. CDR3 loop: CASSELREGGQYF. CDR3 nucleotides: TGTGCCAGCAGTGAATTGAGGGAAGGCGGGCAGTACTTC.

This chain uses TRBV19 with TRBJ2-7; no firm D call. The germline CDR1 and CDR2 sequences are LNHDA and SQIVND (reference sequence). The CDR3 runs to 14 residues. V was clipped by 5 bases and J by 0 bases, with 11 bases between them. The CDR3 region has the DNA TGTGCCAGTAGTGTGCTCCCAGACTCCTACGAGCAGTACTTC. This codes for CASSVLPDSYEQYF.

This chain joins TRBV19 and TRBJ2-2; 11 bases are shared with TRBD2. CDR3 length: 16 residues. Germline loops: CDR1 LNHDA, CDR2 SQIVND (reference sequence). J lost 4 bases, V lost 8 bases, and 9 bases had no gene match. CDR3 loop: CASGLAGGPGTGELFF. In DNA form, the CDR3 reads TGTGCCAGTGGCTTAGCGGGAGGGCCGGGCACCGGGGAGCTGTTTTTT. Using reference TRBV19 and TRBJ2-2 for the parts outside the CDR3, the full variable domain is DGGITQSPKYLFRKEGQNVTLSCEQNLNHDAMYWYRQDPGQGLRLIYYSQIVNDFQKGDIAEGYSVSREKKESFPLTVTSAQKNPTAFYLCASGLAGGPGTGELFFGEGSRLTVL.

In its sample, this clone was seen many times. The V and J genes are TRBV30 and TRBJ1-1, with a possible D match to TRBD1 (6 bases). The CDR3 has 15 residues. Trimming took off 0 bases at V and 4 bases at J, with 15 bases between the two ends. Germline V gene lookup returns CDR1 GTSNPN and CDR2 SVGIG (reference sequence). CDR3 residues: CAWSVSQGLGTEAFF. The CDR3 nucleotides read TGTGCCTGGAGTGTATCGCAGGGGTTGGGCACTGAAGCTTTCTTT.

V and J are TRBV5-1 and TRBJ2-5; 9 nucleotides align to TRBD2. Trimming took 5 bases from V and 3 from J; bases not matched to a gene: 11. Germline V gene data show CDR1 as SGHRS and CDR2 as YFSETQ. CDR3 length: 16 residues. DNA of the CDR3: TGCGCCAGCAGTTACGTAGGGGCTAGCGGGGAAGAGACCCAGTACTTC. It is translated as CASSYVGASGEETQYF.

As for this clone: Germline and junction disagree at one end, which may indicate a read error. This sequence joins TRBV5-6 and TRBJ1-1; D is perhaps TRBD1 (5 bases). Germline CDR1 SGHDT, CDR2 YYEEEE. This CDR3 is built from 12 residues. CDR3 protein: CASSSGNTEAFF. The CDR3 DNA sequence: TGTGCCAGCAGCTCAGGGAACACTGAAGCCTTCTTT.

The CDR3 DNA follows: TGTGCCAGTAGTATAAAGCCTACCTATGGCTACACCTTC. Its protein product is CASSIKPTYGYTF. The genes are TRBV19 and TRBJ1-2; no clear D gene. CDR3 size: 13 residues. The germline V and J ends were trimmed by 2 bases and 4 bases, with 8 bases remaining between them. CDR1 LNHDA and CDR2 SQIVND come from the germline V gene (reference sequence).

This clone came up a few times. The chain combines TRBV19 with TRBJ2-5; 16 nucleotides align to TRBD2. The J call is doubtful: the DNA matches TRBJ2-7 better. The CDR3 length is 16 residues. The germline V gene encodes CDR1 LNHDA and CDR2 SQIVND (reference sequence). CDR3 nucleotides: TGTGCCAGTAGTATGGGACTAGCGGGAGGGCTCTACGAGCAGTACTTC. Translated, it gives CASSMGLAGGLYEQYF.

The CDR3 DNA is TGTGCCAGCTCACAGAGGACAGGTGGGAATGAAGCTTTCTTT. This gives the protein CASSQRTGGNEAFF. This rearrangement joins TRBV18 to TRBJ1-1; 7 bases agree with TRBD1. This CDR3 spans 14 amino acids. With 4 bases clipped from V and 7 bases from J, the junction kept 9 bases outside the gene matches. Germline V gives CDR1 KGHSH, CDR2 LQKENI.

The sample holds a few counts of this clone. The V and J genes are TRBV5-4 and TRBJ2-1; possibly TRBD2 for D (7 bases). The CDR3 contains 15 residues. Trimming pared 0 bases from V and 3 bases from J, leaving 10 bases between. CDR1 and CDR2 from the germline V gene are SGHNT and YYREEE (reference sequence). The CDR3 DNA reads TGTGCCAGCAGCTTGGGGGGGGGCAGCTACAATGAGCAGTTCTTC. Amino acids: CASSLGGGSYNEQFF.

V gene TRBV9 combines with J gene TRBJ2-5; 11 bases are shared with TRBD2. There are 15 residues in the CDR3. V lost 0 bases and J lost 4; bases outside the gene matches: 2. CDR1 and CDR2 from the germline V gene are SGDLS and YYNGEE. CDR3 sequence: CASSVELAGAETQYF. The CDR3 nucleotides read TGTGCCAGCAGCGTAGAACTAGCGGGGGCAGAGACCCAGTACTTC.

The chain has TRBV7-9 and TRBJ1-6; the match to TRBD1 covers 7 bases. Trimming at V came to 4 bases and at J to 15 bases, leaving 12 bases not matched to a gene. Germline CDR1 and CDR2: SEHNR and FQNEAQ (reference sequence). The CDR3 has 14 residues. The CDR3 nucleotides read TGTGCCAGCAGCTCGAGACAGGGCCCCGAGATCCTCCACTTT. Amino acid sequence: CASSSRQGPEILHF.

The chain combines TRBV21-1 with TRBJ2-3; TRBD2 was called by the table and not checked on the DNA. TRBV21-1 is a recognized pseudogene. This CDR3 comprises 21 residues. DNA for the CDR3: TGTGCCAGCAGCAAACGAGGGGGGAGGGGGTTGCGGCGGTGGACCACAGATACGCAGTATTTT. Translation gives CASSKRGGRGLRRWTTDTQYF.

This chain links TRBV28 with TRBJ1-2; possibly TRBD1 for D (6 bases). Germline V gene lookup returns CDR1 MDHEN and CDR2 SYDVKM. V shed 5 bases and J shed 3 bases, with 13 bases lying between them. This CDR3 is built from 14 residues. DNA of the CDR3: TGTGCCAGCAGTCACTCTGCAGGGGACTATGGCTACACCTTC. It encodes CASSHSAGDYGYTF.

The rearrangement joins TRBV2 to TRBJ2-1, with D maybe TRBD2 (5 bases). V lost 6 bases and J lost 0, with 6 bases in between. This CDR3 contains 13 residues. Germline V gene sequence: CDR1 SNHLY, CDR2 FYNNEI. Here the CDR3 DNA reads TGTGCCAGCAGGGAGGACTCCTACAATGAGCAGTTCTTC. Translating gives CASREDSYNEQFF. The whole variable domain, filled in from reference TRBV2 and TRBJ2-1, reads EPEVTQTPSHQVTQMGQEVILRCVPISNHLYFYWYRQILGQKVEFLVSFYNNEISEKSEIFDDQFSVERPDGSNFTLKIRSTKLEDSAMYFCASREDSYNEQFFGPGTRLTVL.

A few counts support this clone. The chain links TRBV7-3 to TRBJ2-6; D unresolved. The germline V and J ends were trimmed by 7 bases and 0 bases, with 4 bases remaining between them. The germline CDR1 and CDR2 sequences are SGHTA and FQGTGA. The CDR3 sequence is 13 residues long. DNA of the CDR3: TGTGCCAGCAAAGCCTCTGGGGCCAACGTCCTGACTTTC. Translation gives CASKASGANVLTF.

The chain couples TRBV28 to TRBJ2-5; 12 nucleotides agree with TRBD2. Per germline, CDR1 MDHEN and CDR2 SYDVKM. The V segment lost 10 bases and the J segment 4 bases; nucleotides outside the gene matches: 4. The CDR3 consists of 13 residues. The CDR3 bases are TGTGCCACCACTAGCGGGAGGCGAGAGACCCAGTACTTC. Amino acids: CATTSGRRETQYF.

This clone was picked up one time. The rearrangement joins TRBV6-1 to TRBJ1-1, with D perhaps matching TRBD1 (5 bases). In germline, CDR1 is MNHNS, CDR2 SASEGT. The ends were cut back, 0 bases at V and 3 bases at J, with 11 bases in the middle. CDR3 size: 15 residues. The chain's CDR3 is CASSEAGRAYTEAFF. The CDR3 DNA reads TGTGCCAGCAGTGAAGCCGGCAGGGCCTACACTGAAGCTTTCTTT.

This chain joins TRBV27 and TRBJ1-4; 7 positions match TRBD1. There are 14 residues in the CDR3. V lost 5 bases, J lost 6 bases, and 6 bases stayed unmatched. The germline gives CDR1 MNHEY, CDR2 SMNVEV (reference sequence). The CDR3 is CASSPDRWDEKLFF. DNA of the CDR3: TGTGCCAGCAGTCCGGACAGGTGGGATGAAAAACTGTTTTTT.

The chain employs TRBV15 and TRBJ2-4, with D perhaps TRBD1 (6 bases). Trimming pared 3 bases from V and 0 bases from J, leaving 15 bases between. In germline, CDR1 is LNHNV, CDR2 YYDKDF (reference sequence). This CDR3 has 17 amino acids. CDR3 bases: TGTGCCACCAGCAGGCGGACAGACTTTTTAGCCAAAAACATTCAGTACTTC. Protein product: CATSRRTDFLAKNIQYF.

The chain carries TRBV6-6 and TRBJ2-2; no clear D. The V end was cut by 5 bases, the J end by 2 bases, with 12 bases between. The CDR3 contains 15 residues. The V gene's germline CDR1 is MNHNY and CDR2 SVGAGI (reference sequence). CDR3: CASSSPIPNTGELFF. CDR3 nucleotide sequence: TGTGCCAGCAGTAGTCCTATCCCAAACACCGGGGAGCTGTTTTTT.

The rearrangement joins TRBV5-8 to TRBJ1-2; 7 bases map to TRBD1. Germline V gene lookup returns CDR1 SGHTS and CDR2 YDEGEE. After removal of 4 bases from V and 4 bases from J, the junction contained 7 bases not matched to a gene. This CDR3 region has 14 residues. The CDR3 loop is CASSGRTGPYGYTF. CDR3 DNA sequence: TGTGCCAGCAGCGGACGGACAGGCCCCTATGGCTACACCTTC.

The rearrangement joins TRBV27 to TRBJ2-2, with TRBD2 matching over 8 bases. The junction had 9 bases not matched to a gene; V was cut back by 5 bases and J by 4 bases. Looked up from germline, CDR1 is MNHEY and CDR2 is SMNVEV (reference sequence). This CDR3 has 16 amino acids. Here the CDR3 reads CASSPVAGPSTGELFF. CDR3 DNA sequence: TGTGCCAGCAGTCCAGTAGCGGGACCCTCCACCGGGGAGCTGTTTTTT.

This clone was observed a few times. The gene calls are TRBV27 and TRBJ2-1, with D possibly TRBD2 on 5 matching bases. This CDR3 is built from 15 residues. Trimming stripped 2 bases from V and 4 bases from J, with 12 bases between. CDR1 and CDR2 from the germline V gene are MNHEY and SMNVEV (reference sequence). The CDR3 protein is CASSLRLARYNEQFF. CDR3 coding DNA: TGTGCCAGCAGTTTACGCCTAGCCCGTTACAATGAGCAGTTCTTC.

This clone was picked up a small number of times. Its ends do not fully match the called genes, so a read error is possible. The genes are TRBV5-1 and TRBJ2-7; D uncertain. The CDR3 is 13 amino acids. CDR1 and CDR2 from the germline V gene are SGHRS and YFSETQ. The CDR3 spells CASSLALSDEQYF. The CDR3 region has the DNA TGCGCCAGCAGCTTGGCCCTCTCCGACGAGCAGTACTTC.

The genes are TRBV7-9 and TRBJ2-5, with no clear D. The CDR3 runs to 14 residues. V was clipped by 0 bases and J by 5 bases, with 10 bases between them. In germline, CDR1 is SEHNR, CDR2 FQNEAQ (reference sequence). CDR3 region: CASSLALVEETQYF. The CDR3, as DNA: TGTGCCAGCAGCTTAGCGCTAGTAGAGGAGACCCAGTACTTC.

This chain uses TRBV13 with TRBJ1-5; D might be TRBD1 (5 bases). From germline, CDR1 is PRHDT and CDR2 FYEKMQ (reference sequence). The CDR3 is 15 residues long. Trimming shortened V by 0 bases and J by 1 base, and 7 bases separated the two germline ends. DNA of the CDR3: TGTGCCAGCAGCTTAGGGACAGAAAGCAATCAGCCCCAGCATTTT. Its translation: CASSLGTESNQPQHF.

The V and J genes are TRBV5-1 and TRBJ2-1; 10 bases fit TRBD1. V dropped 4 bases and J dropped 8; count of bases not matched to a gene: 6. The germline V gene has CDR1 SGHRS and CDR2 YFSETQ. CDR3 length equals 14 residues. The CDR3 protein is CASSTGQGIDEQFF. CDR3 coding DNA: TGCGCCAGCAGCACGGGACAGGGGATCGATGAGCAGTTCTTC.